The 30 T cell receptor beta chains below come from one sample, sequenced in a study of T cell repertoires in cytomegalovirus infection. What these receptors recognize is not known. Using its own MiXCR run on the reads, TCRdb lists one record per CDR3 protein. Here the sample spans roughly 90,000 distinct CDR3 sequences, about 29% being singletons. Sequencing was performed on CD8+ T cells from cultured PBMCs, taken from culture after CMV antigen stimulation. These TCRs come from a human donor in good health (CMV status not recorded). Some clones in this sample may be carry-over from other donors' samples.

This clonotype has ten or more counts. The rearrangement uses TRBV28 and TRBJ1-1, with TRBD1 identical over 12 bases. Germline CDR1 and CDR2: MDHEN and SYDVKM. This CDR3 region has 16 residues. V shed 4 bases, J shed 3 bases, and the junction held 6 bases outside the gene matches. DNA of the CDR3: TGTGCCAGCAGTTCGGGACAGGGGGCCGTGGACACTGAAGCTTTCTTT. This encodes CASSSGQGAVDTEAFF.

This clonotype was seen only a few times. V and J are TRBV4-1 and TRBJ2-2; D gene unclear. CDR3 length equals 13 residues. Germline CDR1 reads MGHRA; CDR2 reads YSYEKL. The V end was cut by 1 base, the J end by 7 bases, with 7 bases between. CDR3 nucleotides: TGCGCCAGCAGCCAAGCGGCGTACGGGGAGCTGTTTTTT. This codes for CASSQAAYGELFF.

The sample holds many counts of this clonotype. The chain links TRBV4-1 to TRBJ2-1; D is unresolved. The CDR3 is made up of 16 amino acids. The V end lost 3 bases, the J end lost 4 bases, and 16 bases lay between the germline ends. Germline CDR1 reads MGHRA; CDR2 reads YSYEKL. In nucleotides, the CDR3 is TGCGCCAGCAGCCACGATGCGGTCTCAGAGTACAATGAGCAGTTCTTC. It is translated as CASSHDAVSEYNEQFF.

Relative to its sample, this clonotype is medium-sized (0.01 to 0.1%). The chain carries TRBV7-2 and TRBJ1-2, with 7 bases aligning to TRBD1. The germline V gene encodes CDR1 SGHTA and CDR2 FQGNSA. J was trimmed by 0 bases and V by 5 bases; bases with no gene match: 6. The CDR3 spans 15 residues. The CDR3, as DNA: TGTGCCAGCAGCAGGGACAGCAAACCTAACTATGGCTACACCTTC. Translated: CASSRDSKPNYGYTF.

This clonotype was counted many times. This sequence joins TRBV19 and TRBJ2-1; D is ambiguous. The CDR3 spans 11 residues. Germline V gene sequence: CDR1 LNHDA, CDR2 SQIVND (reference sequence). The ends were cut back, 4 bases at V and 3 bases at J, with 1 base in the middle. CDR3 sequence (DNA): TGTGCCAGTAGTAACTACAATGAGCAGTTCTTC. It specifies CASSNYNEQFF. Based on the CDR3 plus reference TRBV19 and TRBJ2-1, the full variable domain is DGGITQSPKYLFRKEGQNVTLSCEQNLNHDAMYWYRQDPGQGLRLIYYSQIVNDFQKGDIAEGYSVSREKKESFPLTVTSAQKNPTAFYLCASSNYNEQFFGPGTRLTVL.

V gene TRBV7-9 combines with J gene TRBJ1-5, with D perhaps matching TRBD1 (5 bases). Looked up from germline, CDR1 is SEHNR and CDR2 is FQNEAQ (reference sequence). The CDR3 loop spans 15 amino acids. Trimming pared 2 bases from V and 0 bases from J, leaving 8 bases between. The CDR3 bases are TGTGCCAGCAGCTTATATGGGGGTAGCAATCAGCCCCAGCATTTT. This encodes CASSLYGGSNQPQHF.

This clonotype came up a few times. V gene TRBV7-8 combines with J gene TRBJ2-1; 11 bases fit TRBD2. Unmatched junction bases numbered 9, after V lost 5 bases and J lost 0 bases. Germline V gives CDR1 SGHVS, CDR2 FQNEAQ. CDR3 length equals 18 residues. The CDR3 sequence: CASSRGVAGGPSYNEQFF. CDR3 coding DNA: TGTGCCAGCAGCCGTGGGGTAGCGGGGGGGCCCTCCTACAATGAGCAGTTCTTC.

The V call is TRBV19, the J call TRBJ1-4; D remains ambiguous. There are 13 residues in the CDR3. V was shortened by 4 bases and J by 8 bases, with 11 bases between the two germline ends. Germline loops: CDR1 LNHDA, CDR2 SQIVND (reference sequence). In nucleotides, the CDR3 is TGTGCCAGTAGTAAGTCCTCACCGGAAAAACTGTTTTTT. Amino acids: CASSKSSPEKLFF.

Remarks on this clonotype: A much larger clone is a single base away; this may be a read error. The chain links TRBV7-6 to TRBJ1-1; no definite D call. V lost 2 bases and J 1 base, leaving 2 bases between the germline ends. The V gene's germline CDR1 is SGHVS and CDR2 FNYEAQ. CDR3 length equals 12 residues. The CDR3 loop is CASSLQNTEAFF. In DNA, the CDR3 is TGTGCCAGCAGCTTACAGAACACTGAAGCTTTCTTT.

This chain's CDR3 is CAISDDTYEQYF. For the CDR3, the DNA is TGTGCCATCAGTGACGACACCTACGAGCAGTACTTC. The chain combines TRBV10-3 with TRBJ2-7; D remains unclear. This CDR3 contains 12 residues. CDR1 ENHRY and CDR2 SYGVKD come from the germline V gene. Trimming pared 3 bases from V and 2 bases from J, leaving 5 bases between.

This clonotype showed up just a few times. This likely comes from a read error, as the CDR3 has no conserved phenylalanine or tryptophan at its end. The limits of the CDR3 on the DNA are not certain, so only TCRdb's listed CDR3 is given. This chain uses TRBV7-4 with TRBJ2-7. The CDR3 is 8 amino acids long, termini counted. The germline CDR1 and CDR2 sequences are SGHVT and SQSDAQ. The chain's CDR3 is CASSLLRM.

V gene TRBV27 combines with J gene TRBJ1-6; 10 bases agree with TRBD1. CDR3 length: 16 amino acids. V gave up 2 bases and J gave up 7 bases; unmatched junction bases: 5. CDR1 and CDR2 from the germline V gene are MNHEY and SMNVEV (reference sequence). CDR3 bases: TGTGCCAGCAGTTTACCTCCGGACAGGGGGAATTCACCCCTCCACTTT. Its protein is CASSLPPDRGNSPLHF.

The chain links TRBV11-1 to TRBJ2-7; perhaps TRBD1 as D (5 bases). This CDR3 has 16 amino acids. With 5 bases removed from V and 2 bases from J, the gap between germline ends came to 19 bases. Germline CDR1 SGHAT, CDR2 FQDESV (reference sequence). The DNA for the CDR3 is TGTGCCAGCAGCGACCAGGTAGTGGGGCCCACCTACGAGCAGTACTTC. This codes for CASSDQVVGPTYEQYF.

This clonotype was detected a few times. The chain couples TRBV19 to TRBJ1-5, with TRBD1 matching over 9 bases. The trim removed 7 bases at V and 1 base at J, leaving 5 bases unmatched. The CDR3 contains 15 residues. Germline lookup yields CDR1 LNHDA and CDR2 SQIVND (reference sequence). CDR3 sequence reads: CASNPQGASNQPQHF. As DNA, the CDR3 is TGTGCCAGTAACCCACAGGGGGCGAGCAATCAGCCCCAGCATTTT. Together with reference TRBV19 and TRBJ1-5, the CDR3 gives the full variable domain: DGGITQSPKYLFRKEGQNVTLSCEQNLNHDAMYWYRQDPGQGLRLIYYSQIVNDFQKGDIAEGYSVSREKKESFPLTVTSAQKNPTAFYLCASNPQGASNQPQHFGDGTRLSIL.

This chain uses TRBV27 with TRBJ2-3, with 7 nucleotides matching TRBD1. The CDR3 contains 14 residues. Germline values: CDR1 MNHEY, CDR2 SMNVEV (reference sequence). The junction had 7 bases not matched to a gene; V was cut back by 8 bases and J by 2 bases. CDR3: CASAWDRATDTQYF. CDR3 DNA: TGTGCCAGCGCCTGGGACAGAGCCACAGATACGCAGTATTTT.

This clonotype is a singleton in its sample. The chain joins TRBV7-6 to TRBJ2-7; D possibly matches TRBD1 or TRBD2 (5 bases each). V lost 5 bases, J lost 2 bases, and 13 bases lay in between. This CDR3 comprises 14 residues. The V gene's germline CDR1 is SGHVS and CDR2 FNYEAQ. The CDR3 nucleotides read TGTGCCAGCAGCAACCTACTAGGGGCCTACGAGCAGTACTTC. This gives the protein CASSNLLGAYEQYF.

This clonotype has a handful of counts. In nucleotides, the CDR3 is TGTGCCAGCAGCTCCGGGACAGTTGACAATGAGCAGTTCTTC. Translating it yields CASSSGTVDNEQFF. V usage is TRBV7-9 and J usage is TRBJ2-1; 7 nucleotides line up with TRBD1. The junction had 5 bases not matched to a gene; V was cut back by 4 bases and J by 5 bases. The CDR3 totals 14 residues. CDR1 is SEHNR, CDR2 FQNEAQ, per germline (reference sequence).

This clonotype was counted a few times. The chain employs TRBV7-6 and TRBJ1-1, with 8 bases aligning to TRBD1. The CDR3 has 15 residues. Trimming took 5 bases from V and 10 from J; bases not matched to a gene: 15. Germline V gene sequence: CDR1 SGHVS, CDR2 FNYEAQ. The CDR3 sequence is CASSPAGQGAGGAFF. The CDR3 DNA reads TGTGCCAGCAGCCCGGCGGGGCAGGGGGCCGGAGGAGCTTTCTTT.

V gene TRBV6-1 combines with J gene TRBJ2-7; 8 bases fit TRBD1. Germline CDR1 MNHNS, CDR2 SASEGT. V lost 5 bases, J lost 7 bases, and 28 bases stayed unmatched. The CDR3 runs 20 residues. Here the CDR3 DNA reads TGTGCCAGCAGTTACCCCACTCCGGGACAGGAGACCTTTATAACGGGAGAGCAGTACTTC. Its translation: CASSYPTPGQETFITGEQYF.

The chain couples TRBV6-5 to TRBJ2-7; 8 nucleotides agree with TRBD1. This CDR3 contains 15 residues. CDR1 is MNHEY, CDR2 SVGAGI, per germline. The J segment lost 1 base and the V segment lost 0 bases, leaving 2 bases of the junction unmatched. The CDR3 nucleotides are TGTGCCAGCAGTTACTCGGGACAGGAGTCCTACGAGCAGTACTTC. It translates to CASSYSGQESYEQYF.

The rearrangement uses TRBV5-1 and TRBJ1-1; TRBD1 is a possible D gene (6 bases). Germline V gene lookup returns CDR1 SGHRS and CDR2 YFSETQ. Between the trimmed V and J ends, which lost 1 base and 9 bases, there was a span of 22 bases. The CDR3 is 16 amino acids. The CDR3 protein is CASSLPQDSSSSKAFF. For the CDR3, the DNA is TGCGCCAGCAGCTTGCCCCAGGACAGTTCTTCTTCTAAAGCTTTCTTT.

V is TRBV7-3 and J is TRBJ1-1; D not resolved. The CDR3 sequence is 13 residues long. The germline V and J ends were trimmed by 4 bases and 3 bases, with 9 bases remaining between them. Per the germline V gene, CDR1 is SGHTA and CDR2 is FQGTGA. This CDR3 reads CASSSREDTEAFF. The CDR3 nucleotides read TGTGCCAGCAGCTCCCGGGAGGACACTGAAGCTTTCTTT. Supplemented by reference TRBV7-3 and TRBJ1-1, the full variable domain reads GAGVSQTPSNKVTEKGKYVELRCDPISGHTALYWYRQSLGQGPEFLIYFQGTGAADDSGLPNDRFFAVRPEGSVSTLKIQRTERGDSAVYLCASSSREDTEAFFGQGTRLTVV.

This clonotype was recorded a few times. V and J are TRBV20-1 and TRBJ2-1, with 9 nucleotides matching TRBD2. V trimming: 3 bases; J trimming: 7 bases; junction bases outside the gene matches: 10. Germline values: CDR1 DFQATT, CDR2 SNEGSKA (reference sequence). There are 15 residues in the CDR3. The CDR3, as DNA: TGCAGTGCTAGGTCGGACGGGCGGGGGGGTAATGAGCAGTTCTTC. This gives the protein CSARSDGRGGNEQFF.

The chain is built from TRBV5-1 and TRBJ1-2; 7 nucleotides match TRBD1. CDR1 and CDR2 (germline): SGHRS, YFSETQ. The CDR3 consists of 13 residues. Losses at the gene ends were 4 bases for V and 8 bases for J; bases not matched to a gene: 8. The CDR3, as DNA: TGCGCCAGCAGCAGAGACAGGGCCGACGGCTACACCTTC. Translated, it gives CASSRDRADGYTF.

The chain is built from TRBV7-3 and TRBJ2-5; 7 bases match TRBD2. The CDR3 extends over 15 amino acids. V was pared by 2 bases and J by 2 bases, with 5 bases of the junction left unmatched. The V gene's germline CDR1 is SGHTA and CDR2 FQGTGA. CDR3 DNA: TGTGCCAGCAGCTTAGTTGGGGGGGGACAAGAGACCCAGTACTTC. It translates to CASSLVGGGQETQYF. The full variable domain, with the rest looked up from reference TRBV7-3 and TRBJ2-5, is GAGVSQTPSNKVTEKGKYVELRCDPISGHTALYWYRQSLGQGPEFLIYFQGTGAADDSGLPNDRFFAVRPEGSVSTLKIQRTERGDSAVYLCASSLVGGGQETQYFGPGTRLLVL.

The chain is built from TRBV4-1 and TRBJ1-1; 10 nucleotides agree with TRBD1. V trimming: 3 bases; J trimming: 5 bases; junction bases outside the gene matches: 6. CDR3 length: 15 amino acids. CDR1 MGHRA and CDR2 YSYEKL come from the germline V gene. CDR3 region: CASSQSGQGGTEAFF. As DNA, the CDR3 is TGCGCCAGCAGCCAGAGCGGACAGGGGGGTACTGAAGCTTTCTTT.

The genes are TRBV19 and TRBJ1-6, with 7 nucleotides matching TRBD1. Germline V lookup: CDR1 LNHDA, CDR2 SQIVND (reference sequence). J gave up 9 bases and V 9 bases, and 11 bases lay outside the gene matches. This CDR3 comprises 14 residues. The CDR3 nucleotides are TGTGCCAGCACTTCGGAGGGGGCGTTTTCACCCCTCCACTTT. Amino acids: CASTSEGAFSPLHF. The full variable domain, its missing parts supplied by reference TRBV19 and TRBJ1-6, is DGGITQSPKYLFRKEGQNVTLSCEQNLNHDAMYWYRQDPGQGLRLIYYSQIVNDFQKGDIAEGYSVSREKKESFPLTVTSAQKNPTAFYLCASTSEGAFSPLHFGNGTRLTVT.

In this sample, this clonotype turned up a few times. CDR3 region: CASRGSSYEQYF. In DNA, the CDR3 is TGTGCCAGCCGGGGGAGCTCCTACGAGCAGTACTTC. The J gene is TRBJ2-7, the V gene TRBV6-1; D is possibly TRBD2 (6 bases). This CDR3 has 12 amino acids. V lost 8 bases and J lost 0, with 8 bases in between. The germline V gene encodes CDR1 MNHNS and CDR2 SASEGT.

The rearrangement uses TRBV9 and TRBJ1-1; D is unresolved. CDR1 SGDLS and CDR2 YYNGEE come from the germline V gene. The CDR3 loop spans 15 amino acids. The germline V and J ends were trimmed by 3 bases and 6 bases, with 18 bases remaining between them. CDR3 sequence reads: CASSELEGALAEAFF. The CDR3 nucleotides read TGTGCCAGCAGCGAGTTGGAGGGCGCCTTAGCTGAAGCTTTCTTT.

The CDR3: CAISDPRQGRNDEQFF. For the CDR3, the DNA is TGTGCCATCAGTGATCCGAGACAGGGAAGGAACGATGAGCAGTTCTTC. The chain uses TRBV10-3 and TRBJ2-1; 7 bases fit TRBD1. The CDR3 length is 16 residues. Germline V gene lookup returns CDR1 ENHRY and CDR2 SYGVKD. V lost 3 bases, J lost 8 bases, and 13 bases stayed unmatched.